Listed here is a single T cell receptor beta chain. What it binds is not known. This sample was taken from a study of cytomegalovirus exposure and HLA in healthy donors. V was pared by 5 bases and J by 0 bases, with 11 bases between. Germline CDR1 is MNHNY and CDR2 is SVGAGI (reference sequence). This CDR3 has 15 amino acids. Vbeta (60) and Jbeta (13) primers were used in the PCR. Profiled with immunoSEQ multiplex PCR; TCRdb holds only in-frame clones, not every one. Among roughly 140,000 clones listed, roughly 79% were seen once. General study points: Later analysis found that TCR beta chains associated with HLA were more clonally expanded than other, equally common chains. Roughly uniform sequencing depth across donors was assumed, possibly incorrectly.

The sequencing sample was made of PBMCs. This TCR was recovered from a male donor in good health and CMV-seronegative. The chain combines TRBV6-6 with TRBJ2-1; perhaps TRBD2 as D (5 bases). CDR3 sequence: CASSRSGSSYNEQFF. CDR3 nucleotides: TGTGCCAGCAGTCGCAGTGGGAGCTCCTACAATGAGCAGTTCTTC.